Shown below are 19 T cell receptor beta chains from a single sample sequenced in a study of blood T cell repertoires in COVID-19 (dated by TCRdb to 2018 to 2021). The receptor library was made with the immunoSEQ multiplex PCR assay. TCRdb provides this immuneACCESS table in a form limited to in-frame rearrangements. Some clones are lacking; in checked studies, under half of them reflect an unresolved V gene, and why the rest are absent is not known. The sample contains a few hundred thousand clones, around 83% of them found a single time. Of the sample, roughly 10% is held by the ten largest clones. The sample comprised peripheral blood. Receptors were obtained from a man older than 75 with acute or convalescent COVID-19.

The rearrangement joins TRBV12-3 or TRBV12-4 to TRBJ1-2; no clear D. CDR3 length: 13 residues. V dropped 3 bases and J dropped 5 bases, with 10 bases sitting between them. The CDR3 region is CASSLRSPYGYTF. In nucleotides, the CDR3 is TGTGCCAGCAGTTTGAGGAGCCCTTATGGCTACACCTTC.

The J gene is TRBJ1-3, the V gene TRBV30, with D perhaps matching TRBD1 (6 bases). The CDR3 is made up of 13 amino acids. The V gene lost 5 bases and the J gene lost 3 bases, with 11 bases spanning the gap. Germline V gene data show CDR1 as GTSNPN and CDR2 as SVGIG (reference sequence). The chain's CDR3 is CAWEGGVGNTIYF. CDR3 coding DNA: TGTGCCTGGGAAGGGGGGGTTGGAAACACCATATATTTT.

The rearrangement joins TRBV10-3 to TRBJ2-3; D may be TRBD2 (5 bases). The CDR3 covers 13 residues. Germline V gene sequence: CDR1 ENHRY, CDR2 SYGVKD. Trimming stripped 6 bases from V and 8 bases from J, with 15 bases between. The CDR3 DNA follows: TGTGCCATCAGGTCTGATGATCGGGGTACGCAGTATTTT. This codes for CAIRSDDRGTQYF.

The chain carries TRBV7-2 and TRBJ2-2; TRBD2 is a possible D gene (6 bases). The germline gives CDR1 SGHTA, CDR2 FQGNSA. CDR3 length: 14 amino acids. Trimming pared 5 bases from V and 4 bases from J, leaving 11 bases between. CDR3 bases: TGTGCCAGCAGCGCCGGGACTTTCACCGGGGAGCTGTTTTTT. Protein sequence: CASSAGTFTGELFF.

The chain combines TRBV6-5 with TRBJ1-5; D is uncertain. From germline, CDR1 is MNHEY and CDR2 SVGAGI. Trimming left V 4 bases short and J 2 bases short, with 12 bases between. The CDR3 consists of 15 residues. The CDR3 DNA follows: TGTGCCAGCAGTTTCCTCCAGGAGGGCAATCAGCCCCAGCATTTT. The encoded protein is CASSFLQEGNQPQHF.

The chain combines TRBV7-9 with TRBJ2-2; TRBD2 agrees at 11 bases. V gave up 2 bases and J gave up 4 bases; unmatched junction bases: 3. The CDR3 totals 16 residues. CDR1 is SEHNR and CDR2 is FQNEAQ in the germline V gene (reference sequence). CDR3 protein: CASSLLAGGRTGELFF. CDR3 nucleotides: TGTGCCAGCAGCTTACTAGCGGGGGGTCGCACCGGGGAGCTGTTTTTT.

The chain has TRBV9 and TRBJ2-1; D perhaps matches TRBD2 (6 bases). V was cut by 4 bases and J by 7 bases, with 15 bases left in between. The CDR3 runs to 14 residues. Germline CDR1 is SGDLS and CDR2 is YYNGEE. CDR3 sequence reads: CASSPRGTRNEQFF. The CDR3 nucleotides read TGTGCCAGCAGCCCCCGGGGGACCAGAAATGAGCAGTTCTTC.

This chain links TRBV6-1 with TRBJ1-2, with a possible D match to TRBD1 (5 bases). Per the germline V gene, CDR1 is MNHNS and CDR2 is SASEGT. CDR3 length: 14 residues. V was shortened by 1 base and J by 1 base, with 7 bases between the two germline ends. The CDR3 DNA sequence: TGTGCCAGCAGTGAAGGGGGGGTTAACTATGGCTACACCTTC. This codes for CASSEGGVNYGYTF.

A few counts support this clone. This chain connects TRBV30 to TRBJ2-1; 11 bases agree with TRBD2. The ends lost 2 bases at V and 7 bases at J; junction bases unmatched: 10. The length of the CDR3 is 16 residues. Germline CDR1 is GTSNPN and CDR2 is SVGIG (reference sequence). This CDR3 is CAWSYRTSGSFNEQFF. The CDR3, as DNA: TGTGCCTGGAGTTACCGAACTAGCGGGAGCTTTAATGAGCAGTTCTTC.

The CDR3 nucleotides are TGTGCCAGCAGCCCCCCGGCCGGGTATGGCTACACCTTC. It specifies CASSPPAGYGYTF. V is TRBV3-1 (or the pseudogene TRBV3-2) and J is TRBJ1-2, with no clear D. V shed 4 bases and J shed 5 bases, with 11 bases lying between them. Germline loops: CDR1 LGHDT, CDR2 YNNKEL (reference sequence). CDR3 length equals 13 residues.

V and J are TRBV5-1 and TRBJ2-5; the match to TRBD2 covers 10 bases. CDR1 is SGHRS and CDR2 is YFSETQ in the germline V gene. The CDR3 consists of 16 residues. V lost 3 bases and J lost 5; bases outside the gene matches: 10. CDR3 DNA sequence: TGCGCCAGCAGCTCCGCGGCACTAGCGGGAACGGAGACCCAGTACTTC. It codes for CASSSAALAGTETQYF.

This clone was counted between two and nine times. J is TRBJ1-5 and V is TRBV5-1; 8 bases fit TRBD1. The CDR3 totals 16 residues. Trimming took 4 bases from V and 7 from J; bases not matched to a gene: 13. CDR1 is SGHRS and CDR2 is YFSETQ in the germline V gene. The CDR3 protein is CASSPGAIGTGQPQHF. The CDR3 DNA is TGCGCCAGCAGCCCGGGGGCGATAGGGACAGGACAGCCCCAGCATTTT. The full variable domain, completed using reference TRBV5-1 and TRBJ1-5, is KAGVTQTPRYLIKTRGQQVTLSCSPISGHRSVSWYQQTPGQGLQFLFEYFSETQRNKGNFPGRFSGRQFSNSRSEMNVSTLELGDSALYLCASSPGAIGTGQPQHFGDGTRLSIL.

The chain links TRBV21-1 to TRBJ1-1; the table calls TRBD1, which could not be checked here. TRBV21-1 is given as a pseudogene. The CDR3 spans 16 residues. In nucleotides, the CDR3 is TGTGCCAGCAGCAAATTCACCAGGGGTGGGTGCGCTGAAGCTTTCTTT. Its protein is CASSKFTRGGCAEAFF.

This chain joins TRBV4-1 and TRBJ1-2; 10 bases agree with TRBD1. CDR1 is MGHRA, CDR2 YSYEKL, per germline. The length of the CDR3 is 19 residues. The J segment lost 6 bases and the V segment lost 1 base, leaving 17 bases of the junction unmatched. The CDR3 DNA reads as TGCGCCAGCAGCCAAGTGTTCGTTACCGGGACAGGGGTATATCATGGCTACACCTTC. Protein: CASSQVFVTGTGVYHGYTF.

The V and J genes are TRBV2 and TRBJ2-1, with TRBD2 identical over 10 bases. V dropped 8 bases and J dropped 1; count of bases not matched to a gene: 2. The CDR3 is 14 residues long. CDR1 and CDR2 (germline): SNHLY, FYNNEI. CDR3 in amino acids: CASGGLASYNEQFF. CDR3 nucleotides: TGTGCCAGCGGGGGACTAGCGTCCTACAATGAGCAGTTCTTC.

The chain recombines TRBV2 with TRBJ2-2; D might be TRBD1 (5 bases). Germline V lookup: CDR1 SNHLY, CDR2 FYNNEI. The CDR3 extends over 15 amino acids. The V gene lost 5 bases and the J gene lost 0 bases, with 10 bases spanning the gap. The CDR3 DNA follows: TGTGCCAGCAGTTCGGACATAGCGAACACCGGGGAGCTGTTTTTT. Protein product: CASSSDIANTGELFF. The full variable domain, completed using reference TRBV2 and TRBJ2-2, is EPEVTQTPSHQVTQMGQEVILRCVPISNHLYFYWYRQILGQKVEFLVSFYNNEISEKSEIFDDQFSVERPDGSNFTLKIRSTKLEDSAMYFCASSSDIANTGELFFGEGSRLTVL.

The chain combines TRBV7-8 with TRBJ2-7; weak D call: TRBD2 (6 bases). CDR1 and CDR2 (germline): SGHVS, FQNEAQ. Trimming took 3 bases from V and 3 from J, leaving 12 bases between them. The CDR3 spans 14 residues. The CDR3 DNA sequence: TGTGCCAGCAGCTTGCGGGGACCAAACTACGAGCAGTACTTC. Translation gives CASSLRGPNYEQYF.

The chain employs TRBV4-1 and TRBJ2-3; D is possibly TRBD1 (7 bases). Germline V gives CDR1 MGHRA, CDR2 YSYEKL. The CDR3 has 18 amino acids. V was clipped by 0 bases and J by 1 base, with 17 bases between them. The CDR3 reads CASSQDRISRGGTDTQYF. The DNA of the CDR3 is TGCGCCAGCAGCCAAGATCGGATCAGCAGGGGGGGCACAGATACGCAGTATTTT.

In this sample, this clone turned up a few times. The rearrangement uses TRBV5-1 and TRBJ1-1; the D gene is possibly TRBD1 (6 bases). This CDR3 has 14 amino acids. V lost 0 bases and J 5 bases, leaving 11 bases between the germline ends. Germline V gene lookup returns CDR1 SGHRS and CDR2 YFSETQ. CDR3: CASSLAGGQTEAFF. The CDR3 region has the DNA TGCGCCAGCAGCTTGGCCGGGGGGCAGACTGAAGCTTTCTTT.